This entry is about one T cell receptor beta chain. The data were taken from a study of blood T cells in healthy people across ages. From germline, CDR1 is MDHEN and CDR2 SYDVKM. This CDR3 is built from 14 residues. A J-beta primer mix and a sample-barcoded 5' primer were used in a second PCR of roughly 7 to 12 cycles. MiXCR was run by TCRdb on the 5' RACE reads, yielding one entry per CDR3 protein. Of 1 million or so distinct CDR3 sequences in the sample, around 27% were seen once. The same specimen was also included in a second study, on T cells of mothers and their children. In that study: Donors comprised a few healthy Caucasian mothers plus their six children. Maternal samples each gave over 9 million TCR beta CDR3 reads, and child samples a few million each.

The receptor's source is a girl aged 2-10 years in good health. The specimen was blood. The rearrangement joins TRBV28 to TRBJ2-5; D might be TRBD1 (6 bases). The J call is uncertain, as TRBJ2-7 better fits the DNA end. The CDR3 is CASSLSDSIREQYF. In DNA form, the CDR3 reads TGTGCCAGCAGTTTATCGGACAGCATCCGCGAGCAGTACTTC.